There are a few counts of the clone carrying this T cell receptor (beta chain). Its target is unknown. This sample was taken from a study of T-cell memory formation after mild COVID-19. Study-level points and caveats: Pre-infection memory carried some responding clones, suggesting that cross-reactive memory joined. The study found contracting CD4+ clones mainly in CM and EM and contracting CD8+ clones in EMRA.

This CDR3 is 16 amino acids long. V was cut by 7 bases and J by 0 bases, with 13 bases left in between. CDR1 is MNHEY and CDR2 is SMNVEV in the germline V gene (reference sequence). TCRdb called the 5' RACE reads again in MiXCR, with one record for every CDR3 protein. The sample consists of over 450,000 distinct CDR3 sequences, roughly 20% of them appearing once. The V and J genes are TRBV27 and TRBJ2-6, with a possible D match to TRBD2 (6 bases). The receptor was isolated from an adult woman who had mild COVID-19 (a few samples of this study predate the infection). Cell type and time point are not known. Material for sequencing was PBMCs or a T cell subset sorted from them (not recorded which). CDR3 sequence (DNA): TGTGCCAGCACTGAGGGGAGGCCCTCTGGGGCCAACGTCCTGACTTTC. This sequence encodes CASTEGRPSGANVLTF.